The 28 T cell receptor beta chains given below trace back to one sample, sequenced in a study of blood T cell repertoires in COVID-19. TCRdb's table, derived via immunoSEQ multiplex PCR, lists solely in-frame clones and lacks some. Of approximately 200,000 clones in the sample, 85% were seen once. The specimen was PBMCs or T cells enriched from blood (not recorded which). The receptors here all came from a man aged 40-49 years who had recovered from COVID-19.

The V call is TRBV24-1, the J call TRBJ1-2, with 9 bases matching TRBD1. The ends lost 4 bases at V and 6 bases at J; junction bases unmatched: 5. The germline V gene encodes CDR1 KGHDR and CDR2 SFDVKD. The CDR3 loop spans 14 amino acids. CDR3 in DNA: TGTGCCACCAGTGAACCCGGGACAGGGCATGGCTACACCTTC. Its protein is CATSEPGTGHGYTF.

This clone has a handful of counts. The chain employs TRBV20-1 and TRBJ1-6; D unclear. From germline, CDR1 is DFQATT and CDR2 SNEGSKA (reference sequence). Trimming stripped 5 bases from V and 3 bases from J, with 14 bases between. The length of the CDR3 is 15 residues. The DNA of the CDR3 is TGCAGTGCTGGTGTGGGAGGCTTCTATAATTCACCCCTCCACTTT. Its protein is CSAGVGGFYNSPLHF.

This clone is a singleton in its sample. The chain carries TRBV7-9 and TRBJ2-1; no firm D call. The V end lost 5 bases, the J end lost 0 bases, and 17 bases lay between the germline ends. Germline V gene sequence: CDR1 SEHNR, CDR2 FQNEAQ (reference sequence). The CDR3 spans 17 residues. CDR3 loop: CASSTRLPQSSYNEQFF. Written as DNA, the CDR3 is TGTGCCAGCAGCACCCGACTTCCCCAAAGCTCCTACAATGAGCAGTTCTTC.

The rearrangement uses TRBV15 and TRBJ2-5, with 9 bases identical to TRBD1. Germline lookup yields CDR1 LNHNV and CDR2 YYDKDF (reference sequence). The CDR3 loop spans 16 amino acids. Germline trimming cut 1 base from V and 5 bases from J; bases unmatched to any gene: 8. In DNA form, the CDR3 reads TGTGCCACCAGCAGAGCGCCATCCGGGACAGGGGAGACCCAGTACTTC. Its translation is CATSRAPSGTGETQYF.

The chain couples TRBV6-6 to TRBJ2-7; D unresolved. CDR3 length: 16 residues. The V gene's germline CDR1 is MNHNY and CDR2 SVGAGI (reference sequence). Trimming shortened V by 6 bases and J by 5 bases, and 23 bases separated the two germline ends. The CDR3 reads CASSHSSVEAPHEQYF. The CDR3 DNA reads TGTGCCAGCAGCCACTCCTCGGTCGAAGCCCCCCACGAGCAGTACTTC.

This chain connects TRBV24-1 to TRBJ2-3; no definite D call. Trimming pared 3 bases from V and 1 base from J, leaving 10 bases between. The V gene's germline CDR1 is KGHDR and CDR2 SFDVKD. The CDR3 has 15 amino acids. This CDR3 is CATSDPRGGTDTQYF. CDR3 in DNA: TGTGCCACCAGTGATCCCCGTGGAGGCACAGATACGCAGTATTTT.

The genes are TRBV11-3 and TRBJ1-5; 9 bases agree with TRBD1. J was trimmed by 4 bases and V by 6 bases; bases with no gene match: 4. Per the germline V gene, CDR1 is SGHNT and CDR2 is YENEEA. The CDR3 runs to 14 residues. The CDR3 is CASREGQGNQPQHF. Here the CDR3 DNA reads TGTGCCAGCAGGGAGGGACAGGGTAATCAGCCCCAGCATTTT.

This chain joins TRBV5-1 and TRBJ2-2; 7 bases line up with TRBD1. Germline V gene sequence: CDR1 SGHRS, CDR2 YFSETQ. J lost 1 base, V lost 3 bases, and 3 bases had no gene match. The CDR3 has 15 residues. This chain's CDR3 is CASSSGQLNTGELFF. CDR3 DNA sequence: TGCGCCAGCAGCTCGGGACAGCTGAACACCGGGGAGCTGTTTTTT.

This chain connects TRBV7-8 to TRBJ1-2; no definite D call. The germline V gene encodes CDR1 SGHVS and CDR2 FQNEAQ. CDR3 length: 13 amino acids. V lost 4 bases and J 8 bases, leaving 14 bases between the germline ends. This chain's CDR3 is CASSSLKGDGYTF. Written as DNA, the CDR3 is TGTGCCAGCAGCTCCCTTAAGGGAGACGGCTACACCTTC.

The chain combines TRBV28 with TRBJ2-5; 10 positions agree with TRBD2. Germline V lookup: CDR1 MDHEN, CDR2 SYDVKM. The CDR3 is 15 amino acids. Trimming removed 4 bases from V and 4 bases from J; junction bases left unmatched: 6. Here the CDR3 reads CASSSRTSGLETQYF. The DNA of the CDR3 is TGTGCCAGCAGTTCACGGACTAGCGGCTTAGAGACCCAGTACTTC.

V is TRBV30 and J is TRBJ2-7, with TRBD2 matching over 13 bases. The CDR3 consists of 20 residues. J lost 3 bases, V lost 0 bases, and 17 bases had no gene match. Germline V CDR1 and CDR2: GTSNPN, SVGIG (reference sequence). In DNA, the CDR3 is TGTGCCTGGAGTGTACTTGCCCCGGGACTAGCGGGGCAAAGGAACTACGAGCAGTACTTC. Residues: CAWSVLAPGLAGQRNYEQYF.

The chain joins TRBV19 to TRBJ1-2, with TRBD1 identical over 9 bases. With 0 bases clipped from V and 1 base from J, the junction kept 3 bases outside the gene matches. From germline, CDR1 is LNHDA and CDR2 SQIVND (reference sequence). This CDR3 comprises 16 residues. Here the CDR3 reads CASSIEGTGRNYGYTF. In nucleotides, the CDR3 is TGTGCCAGTAGTATAGAGGGGACAGGGCGTAACTATGGCTACACCTTC.

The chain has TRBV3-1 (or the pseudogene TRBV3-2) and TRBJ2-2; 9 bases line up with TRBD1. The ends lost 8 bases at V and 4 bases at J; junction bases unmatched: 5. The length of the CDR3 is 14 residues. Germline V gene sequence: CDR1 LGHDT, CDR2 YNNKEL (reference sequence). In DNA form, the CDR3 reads TGTGCCAGCGAGGGACAGGGACTCACCGGGGAGCTGTTTTTT. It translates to CASEGQGLTGELFF.

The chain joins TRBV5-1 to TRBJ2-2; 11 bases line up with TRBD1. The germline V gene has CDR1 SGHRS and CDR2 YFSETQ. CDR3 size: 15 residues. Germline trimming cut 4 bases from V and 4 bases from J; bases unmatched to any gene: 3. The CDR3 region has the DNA TGCGCCAGCAGCGATGGGACAGGGGGCACCGGGGAGCTGTTTTTT. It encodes CASSDGTGGTGELFF.

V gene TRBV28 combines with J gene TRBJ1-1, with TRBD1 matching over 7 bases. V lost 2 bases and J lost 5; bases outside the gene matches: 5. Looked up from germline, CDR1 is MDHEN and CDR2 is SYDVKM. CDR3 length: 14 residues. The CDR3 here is CASSLPTGVTEAFF. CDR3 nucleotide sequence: TGTGCCAGCAGTTTACCCACAGGGGTAACTGAAGCTTTCTTT.

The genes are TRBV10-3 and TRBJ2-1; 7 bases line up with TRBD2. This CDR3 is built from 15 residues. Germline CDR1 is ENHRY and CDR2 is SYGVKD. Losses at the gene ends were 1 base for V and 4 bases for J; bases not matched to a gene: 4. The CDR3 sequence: CAISEWREKYNEQFF. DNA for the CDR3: TGTGCCATCAGTGAGTGGCGGGAGAAGTACAATGAGCAGTTCTTC.

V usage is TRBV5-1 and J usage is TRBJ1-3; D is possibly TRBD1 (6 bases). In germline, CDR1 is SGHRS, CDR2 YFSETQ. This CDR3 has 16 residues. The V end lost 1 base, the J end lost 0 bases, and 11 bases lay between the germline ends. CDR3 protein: CASSLTETGSGNTIYF. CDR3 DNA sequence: TGCGCCAGCAGCTTGACGGAGACAGGCTCTGGAAACACCATATATTTT.

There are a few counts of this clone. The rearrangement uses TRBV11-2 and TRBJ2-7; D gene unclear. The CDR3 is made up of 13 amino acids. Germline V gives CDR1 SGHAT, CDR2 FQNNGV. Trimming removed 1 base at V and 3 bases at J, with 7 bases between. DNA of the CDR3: TGTGCCAGCAGCTTAGCGCCAGGCTACGAGCAGTACTTC. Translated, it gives CASSLAPGYEQYF.

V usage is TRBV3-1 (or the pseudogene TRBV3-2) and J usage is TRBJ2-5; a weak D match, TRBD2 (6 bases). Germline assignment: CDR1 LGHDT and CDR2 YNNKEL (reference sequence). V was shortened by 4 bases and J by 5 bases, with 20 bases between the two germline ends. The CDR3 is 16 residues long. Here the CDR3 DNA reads TGTGCCAGCAGCCCTCCCCGGGGAGGAGCCCAGGAGACCCAGTACTTC. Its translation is CASSPPRGGAQETQYF.

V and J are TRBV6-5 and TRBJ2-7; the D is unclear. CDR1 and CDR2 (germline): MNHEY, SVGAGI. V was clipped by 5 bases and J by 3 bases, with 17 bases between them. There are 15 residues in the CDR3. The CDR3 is CASSPTYGRVYEQYF. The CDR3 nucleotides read TGTGCCAGCAGTCCCACATACGGCCGGGTCTACGAGCAGTACTTC.

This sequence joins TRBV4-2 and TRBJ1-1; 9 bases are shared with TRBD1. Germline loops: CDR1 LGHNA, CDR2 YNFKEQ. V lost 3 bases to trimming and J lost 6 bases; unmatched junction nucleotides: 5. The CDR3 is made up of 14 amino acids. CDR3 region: CASSHLQGASEAFF. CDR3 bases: TGTGCCAGCAGCCATCTACAGGGGGCCTCTGAAGCTTTCTTT.

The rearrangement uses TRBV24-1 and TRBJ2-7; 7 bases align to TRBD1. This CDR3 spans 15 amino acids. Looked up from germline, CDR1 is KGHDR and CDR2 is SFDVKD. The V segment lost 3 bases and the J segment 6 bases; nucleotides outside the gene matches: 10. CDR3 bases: TGTGCCACCAGTGATCCGAATGACAGGGCCGGCGAGCAGTACTTC. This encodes CATSDPNDRAGEQYF.

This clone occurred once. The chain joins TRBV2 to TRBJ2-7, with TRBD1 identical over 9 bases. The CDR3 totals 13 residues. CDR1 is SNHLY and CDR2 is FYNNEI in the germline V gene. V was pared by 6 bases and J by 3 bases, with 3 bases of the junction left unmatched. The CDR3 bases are TGTGCCAGCAGCGGACAGGGGATCTACGAGCAGTACTTC. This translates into CASSGQGIYEQYF.

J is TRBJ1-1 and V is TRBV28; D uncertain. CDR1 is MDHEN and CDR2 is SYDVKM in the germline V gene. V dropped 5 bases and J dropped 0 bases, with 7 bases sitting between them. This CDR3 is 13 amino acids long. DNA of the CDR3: TGTGCCAGCAGTATGGAGTTGAACACTGAAGCTTTCTTT. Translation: CASSMELNTEAFF.

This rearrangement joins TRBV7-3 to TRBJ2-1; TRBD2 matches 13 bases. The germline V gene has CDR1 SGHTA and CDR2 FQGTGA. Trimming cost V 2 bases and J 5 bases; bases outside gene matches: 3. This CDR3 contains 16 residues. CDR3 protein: CASSLPGLAGNNEQFF. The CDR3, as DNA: TGTGCCAGCAGCTTACCGGGACTAGCGGGGAACAATGAGCAGTTCTTC.

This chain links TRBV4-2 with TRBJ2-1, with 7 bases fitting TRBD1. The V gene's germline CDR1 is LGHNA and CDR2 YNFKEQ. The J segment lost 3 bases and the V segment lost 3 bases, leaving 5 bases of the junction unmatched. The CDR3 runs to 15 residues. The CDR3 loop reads CASSQGQTDYNEQFF. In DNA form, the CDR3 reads TGTGCCAGCAGCCAGGGACAGACGGACTACAATGAGCAGTTCTTC.

CDR3: CASSVDSFNQPQHF. The CDR3 DNA reads as TGTGCCAGCAGCGTAGACAGTTTCAATCAGCCCCAGCATTTT. The V gene is TRBV9, the J gene TRBJ1-5; no firm D call. CDR1 and CDR2 from the germline V gene are SGDLS and YYNGEE. The germline V and J ends were trimmed by 0 bases and 3 bases, with 7 bases remaining between them. The CDR3 has 14 amino acids.

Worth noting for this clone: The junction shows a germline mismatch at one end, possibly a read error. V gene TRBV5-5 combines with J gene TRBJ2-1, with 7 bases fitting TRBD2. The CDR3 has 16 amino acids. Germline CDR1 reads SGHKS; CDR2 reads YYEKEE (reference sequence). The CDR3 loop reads CARSLGGDLSYNEQFF. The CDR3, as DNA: TGTGCCCGCAGCTTGGGGGGGGACCTCTCCTACAATGAGCAGTTCTTC.